The 19 T cell receptor beta chains below all came from one sample that was sequenced in a study of radiotherapy plus CTLA-4 blockade in lung cancer (dated by TCRdb to 2017 to 2018). The library was produced with the immunoSEQ multiplex PCR assay. What TCRdb holds here is the immuneACCESS table cut down to in-frame rearrangements. Part of the clones is not present; checked against another copy, under half of the missing clones reflect an unresolved V gene, and the others are unexplained. The sample yields around 32,000 clones; 81% were counted once. The top ten hold around 23% of the sample. Sequenced here: peripheral blood, sampled from a patient treated with radiotherapy plus ipilimumab. The receptors stem from a human donor with non-small cell lung cancer that progressed on radiotherapy plus ipilimumab.

CDR3 region: CASSLRQDGYNEQFF. In DNA form, the CDR3 reads TGCGCCAGCAGCCTAAGACAGGACGGTTACAATGAGCAGTTCTTC. This chain links TRBV5-1 with TRBJ2-1, with D possibly TRBD1 on 6 matching bases. The CDR3 contains 15 residues. V was shortened by 4 bases and J by 4 bases, with 15 bases between the two germline ends. CDR1 is SGHRS and CDR2 is YFSETQ in the germline V gene.

The chain is built from TRBV9 and TRBJ2-1; tentative D call: TRBD1 (6 bases). Germline CDR1 is SGDLS and CDR2 is YYNGEE. V gave up 0 bases and J gave up 5 bases, with 12 bases separating them. The CDR3 loop spans 15 amino acids. This CDR3 is CASSVGPGVDNEQFF. In nucleotides, the CDR3 is TGTGCCAGCAGCGTAGGTCCAGGGGTGGACAATGAGCAGTTCTTC.

The rearrangement joins TRBV19 to TRBJ2-3, with a possible D match to TRBD2 (6 bases). The germline gives CDR1 LNHDA, CDR2 SQIVND (reference sequence). V was cut by 6 bases and J by 3 bases, with 16 bases left in between. The CDR3 consists of 15 residues. CDR3 amino acids: CASRAWGVVTDTQYF. The CDR3 nucleotides are TGTGCCAGTAGGGCGTGGGGGGTGGTAACAGATACGCAGTATTTT.

CDR3 sequence: CASRQPGVGWENIQYF. The CDR3 DNA reads as TGTGCCAGCAGACAACCAGGAGTGGGATGGGAGAACATTCAGTACTTC. The J gene is TRBJ2-4, the V gene TRBV7-2; possible D gene TRBD2, 5 bases. The V end was cut by 6 bases, the J end by 7 bases, with 22 bases between. The CDR3 spans 16 residues. Germline V lookup: CDR1 SGHTA, CDR2 FQGNSA.

V gene TRBV6-5 combines with J gene TRBJ1-5; D is unresolved. This CDR3 has 13 amino acids. Trimming removed 0 bases at V and 9 bases at J, with 9 bases between. Germline V CDR1 and CDR2: MNHEY, SVGAGI. CDR3 sequence (DNA): TGTGCCAGCAGTTACTCTTTGGGAGGGCCCCAGCATTTT. Encoded protein: CASSYSLGGPQHF.

The chain is built from TRBV9 and TRBJ2-3; no firm D call. This CDR3 is built from 15 residues. V lost 1 base and J 0 bases, leaving 9 bases between the germline ends. Germline-derived CDR1 and CDR2 are SGDLS and YYNGEE. In nucleotides, the CDR3 is TGTGCCAGCAGCGTATTTTCCTTTAGCACAGATACGCAGTATTTT. Its protein product is CASSVFSFSTDTQYF. Full variable domain (remainder filled in from reference TRBV9 and TRBJ2-3): DSGVTQTPKHLITATGQRVTLRCSPRSGDLSVYWYQQSLDQGLQFLIQYYNGEERAKGNILERFSAQQFPDLHSELNLSSLELGDSALYFCASSVFSFSTDTQYFGPGTRLTVL.

The chain carries TRBV9 and TRBJ2-7; 9 nucleotides line up with TRBD1. The germline CDR1 and CDR2 sequences are SGDLS and YYNGEE. V gave up 3 bases and J gave up 2 bases; unmatched junction bases: 3. The CDR3 runs to 14 residues. DNA for the CDR3: TGTGCCAGCAGCGAGGGACAGGGCGCCTACGAGCAGTACTTC. Encoded protein: CASSEGQGAYEQYF.

This rearrangement joins TRBV6-1 to TRBJ2-3, with 8 nucleotides matching TRBD2. V shed 2 bases and J 4 bases; nucleotides not matched to a gene: 17. Per the germline V gene, CDR1 is MNHNS and CDR2 is SASEGT. The CDR3 spans 19 residues. The DNA for the CDR3 is TGTGCCAGCAGTGAAACTGACCCTACCTTAGCGGGGCTGGCAGATACGCAGTATTTT. This translates into CASSETDPTLAGLADTQYF.

This clone was picked up a small number of times. The gene calls are TRBV4-2 and TRBJ1-1; perhaps TRBD1 as D (5 bases). The germline V and J ends were trimmed by 0 bases and 8 bases, with 13 bases remaining between them. The CDR3 loop spans 14 amino acids. CDR1 is LGHNA, CDR2 YNFKEQ, per germline. CDR3 in DNA: TGTGCCAGCAGCCAAGATATGGACATGCTCGAAGCTTTCTTT. It encodes CASSQDMDMLEAFF.

A single count supports this clone. The chain carries TRBV5-1 and TRBJ1-6; 9 nucleotides match TRBD1. Germline V gene lookup returns CDR1 SGHRS and CDR2 YFSETQ. This CDR3 region has 15 residues. J gave up 8 bases and V 4 bases, and 7 bases lay outside the gene matches. This CDR3 is CASSLVGQGDSPLHF. The CDR3 nucleotides are TGCGCCAGCAGCCTCGTGGGACAGGGAGATTCACCCCTCCACTTT.

The chain joins TRBV18 to TRBJ1-1; the D is unclear. The CDR3 covers 15 residues. Germline CDR1 KGHSH, CDR2 LQKENI. With 3 bases removed from V and 4 bases from J, the gap between germline ends came to 15 bases. As DNA, the CDR3 is TGTGCCAGCTCACCCAGGAGGGTGGAAGTCACTGAAGCTTTCTTT. Amino acids: CASSPRRVEVTEAFF.

The chain uses TRBV18 and TRBJ1-5; possible D gene TRBD1, 6 bases. In germline, CDR1 is KGHSH, CDR2 LQKENI. Trimming removed 6 bases at V and 6 bases at J, with 18 bases between. The CDR3 covers 15 residues. The CDR3 loop is CASSHTYRDPQPQHF. DNA of the CDR3: TGTGCCAGCTCGCACACCTACAGGGATCCTCAGCCCCAGCATTTT.

The chain couples TRBV9 to TRBJ2-5; 9 bases fit TRBD1. CDR1 SGDLS and CDR2 YYNGEE come from the germline V gene. The CDR3 consists of 14 residues. V shed 3 bases and J 2 bases; nucleotides not matched to a gene: 2. The CDR3, as DNA: TGTGCCAGCAGCGCGGGACAGGGACAAGAGACCCAGTACTTC. Translation: CASSAGQGQETQYF.

The chain uses TRBV7-8 and TRBJ1-5, with D unclear. The germline gives CDR1 SGHVS, CDR2 FQNEAQ. This CDR3 spans 15 amino acids. Trimming removed 2 bases at V and 6 bases at J, with 14 bases between. CDR3 region: CASSLSRFIRQPQHF. The CDR3, as DNA: TGTGCCAGCAGCTTATCCAGATTTATTCGTCAGCCCCAGCATTTT.

On this clone: It is likely a read error: a sequence one base away is far more abundant. The V call is TRBV14, the J call TRBJ1-2; D unresolved. Germline CDR1 SGHDN, CDR2 FVKESK. The CDR3 is made up of 13 amino acids. The V gene lost 4 bases and the J gene lost 8 bases, with 14 bases spanning the gap. The CDR3: CASSPDRRRGYTF. CDR3 in DNA: TGTGCCAGCAGCCCAGATAGGAGGCGAGGCTACACCTTC.

The CDR3 DNA reads as TGTGCCAGCAAGCAGGACTCTGGGGCCAACGTCCTGACTTTC. Protein sequence: CASKQDSGANVLTF. The rearrangement links TRBV6-5 to TRBJ2-6; no reliable D call. V was trimmed by 7 bases and J by 0 bases, leaving 7 bases between them. Per the germline V gene, CDR1 is MNHEY and CDR2 is SVGAGI. The CDR3 has 14 residues.

This clone was seen only once. The chain has TRBV10-1 and TRBJ2-3, with 8 nucleotides matching TRBD2. V dropped 5 bases and J dropped 3; count of bases not matched to a gene: 4. Germline V CDR1 and CDR2: WNHNN, SYGVQD (reference sequence). There are 14 residues in the CDR3. The CDR3 protein is CASSRLASTDTQYF. CDR3 coding DNA: TGCGCCAGCAGTCGACTAGCGAGTACAGATACGCAGTATTTT.

In this sample, this clone turned up a few times. The V call is TRBV4-3, the J call TRBJ2-2, with D possibly TRBD1 on 5 matching bases. Germline V gene sequence: CDR1 LGHNA, CDR2 YSLEER. The V and J ends lost 0 bases and 6 bases respectively, with 8 bases between them. The CDR3 sequence is 14 residues long. CDR3 in amino acids: CASSQDTGPGELFF. The DNA of the CDR3 is TGCGCCAGCAGCCAAGATACAGGCCCCGGGGAGCTGTTTTTT.

This sequence joins TRBV19 and TRBJ1-1; D is ambiguous. The germline V gene has CDR1 LNHDA and CDR2 SQIVND (reference sequence). This CDR3 contains 15 residues. Deletions cut 0 bases from V and 1 base from J, with 9 bases between. The CDR3 spells CASSIELSQNTEAFF. The CDR3 nucleotides are TGTGCCAGTAGTATAGAACTATCACAGAACACTGAAGCTTTCTTT.